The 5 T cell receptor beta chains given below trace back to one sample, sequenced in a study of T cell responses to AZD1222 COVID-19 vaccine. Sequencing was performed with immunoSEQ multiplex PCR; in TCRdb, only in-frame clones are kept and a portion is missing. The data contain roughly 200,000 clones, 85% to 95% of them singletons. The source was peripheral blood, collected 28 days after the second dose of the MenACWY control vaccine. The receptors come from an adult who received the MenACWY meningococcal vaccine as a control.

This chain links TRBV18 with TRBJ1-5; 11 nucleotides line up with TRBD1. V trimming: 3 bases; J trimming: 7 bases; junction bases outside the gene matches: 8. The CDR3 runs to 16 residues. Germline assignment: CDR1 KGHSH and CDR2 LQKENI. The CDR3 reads CASSPSGQGVGQPQHF. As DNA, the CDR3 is TGTGCCAGCTCACCCTCGGGACAGGGGGTAGGGCAGCCCCAGCATTTT.

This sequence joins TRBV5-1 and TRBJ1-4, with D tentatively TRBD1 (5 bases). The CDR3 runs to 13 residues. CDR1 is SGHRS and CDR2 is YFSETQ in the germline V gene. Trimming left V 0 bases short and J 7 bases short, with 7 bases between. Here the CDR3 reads CASSLGRGEKLFF. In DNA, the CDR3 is TGCGCCAGCAGCTTGGGAAGGGGTGAAAAACTGTTTTTT.

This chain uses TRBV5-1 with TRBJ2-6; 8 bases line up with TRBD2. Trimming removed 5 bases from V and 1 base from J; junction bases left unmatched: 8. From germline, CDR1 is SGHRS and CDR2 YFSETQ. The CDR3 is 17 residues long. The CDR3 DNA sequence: TGCGCCAGCAGACTATCCCCGGGAGGGTCTGGGGCCAACGTCCTGACTTTC. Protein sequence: CASRLSPGGSGANVLTF.

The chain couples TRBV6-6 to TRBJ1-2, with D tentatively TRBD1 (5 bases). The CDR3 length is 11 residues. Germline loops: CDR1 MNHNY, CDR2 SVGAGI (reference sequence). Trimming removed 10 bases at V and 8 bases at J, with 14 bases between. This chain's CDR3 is CATRRGVGYTF. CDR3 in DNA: TGTGCCACCCGCCGGGGGGTAGGCTACACCTTC.

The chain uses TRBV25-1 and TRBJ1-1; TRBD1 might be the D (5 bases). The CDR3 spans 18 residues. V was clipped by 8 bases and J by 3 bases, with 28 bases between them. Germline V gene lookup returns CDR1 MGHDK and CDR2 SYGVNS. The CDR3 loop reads CASRNTRMGQGRDTEAFF. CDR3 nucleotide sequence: TGTGCCAGCCGGAACACCCGGATGGGGCAGGGAAGGGACACTGAAGCTTTCTTT.